These 8 T cell receptor beta chains were sequenced from one sample in a study of blood T cell repertoires in COVID-19. Sequenced by immunoSEQ multiplex PCR; TCRdb stores in-frame clones only, minus some. The sample gives roughly 260,000 clones, around 90% of which show up once; about 2.2% is in the top ten. The sample comprised peripheral blood. Receptor source: a woman aged 45-65 years who had recovered from COVID-19.

This clone was seen once. The rearrangement joins TRBV9 to TRBJ1-2, with D uncertain. Germline assignment: CDR1 SGDLS and CDR2 YYNGEE. V was clipped by 4 bases and J by 5 bases, with 15 bases between them. This CDR3 is 14 amino acids long. CDR3 loop: CASSSGGRSYGYTF. In nucleotides, the CDR3 is TGTGCCAGCAGCTCGGGAGGCCGAAGTTATGGCTACACCTTC.

The chain joins TRBV19 to TRBJ1-1; 7 positions match TRBD1. CDR3 length equals 17 residues. Trimming at V came to 4 bases and at J to 7 bases, leaving 18 bases not matched to a gene. Germline V gives CDR1 LNHDA, CDR2 SQIVND (reference sequence). The CDR3 nucleotides read TGTGCCAGTAGTAGAGTCCCGGGACAGTTTTTCTTTAATGAAGCTTTCTTT. It encodes CASSRVPGQFFFNEAFF.

This clone was detected once. The chain joins TRBV21-1 to TRBJ2-5; TRBD2, the D gene given by the table, was not confirmed from the DNA. TRBV21-1 is marked as a pseudogene. The CDR3 is 16 residues long. CDR3 region: CASSKGLAGWKETQYF. DNA for the CDR3: TGTGCCAGCAGCAAGGGACTAGCGGGGTGGAAGGAGACCCAGTACTTC.

The chain carries TRBV19 and TRBJ2-7; 7 bases fit TRBD1. Germline V gene data show CDR1 as LNHDA and CDR2 as SQIVND (reference sequence). Germline trimming cut 4 bases from V and 6 bases from J; bases unmatched to any gene: 12. The CDR3 sequence is 15 residues long. The CDR3 loop is CASSTGDRRRGEQYF. CDR3 DNA sequence: TGTGCCAGTAGTACCGGGGACAGACGTAGGGGCGAGCAGTACTTC.

This clone was counted a single time. The same CDR3 also results from other DNA sequences found in this sample. This chain uses TRBV4-3 with TRBJ2-7; no clear D. The CDR3 spans 13 residues. V was cut by 1 base and J by 3 bases, with 7 bases left in between. The germline V gene has CDR1 LGHNA and CDR2 YSLEER. The CDR3 region has the DNA TGCGCCAGCAGCCAAGCCTCCGGCTACGAGCAGTACTTC. This codes for CASSQASGYEQYF.

J is TRBJ2-7 and V is TRBV5-4; a weak D match, TRBD1 (6 bases). Germline V gives CDR1 SGHNT, CDR2 YYREEE (reference sequence). V shed 0 bases and J shed 6 bases, with 19 bases lying between them. The CDR3 runs 16 residues. Written as DNA, the CDR3 is TGTGCCAGCAGCTTGGGTTTACAGGGTCCCATACGCGAGCAGTACTTC. Residues: CASSLGLQGPIREQYF.

Remarks on this clone: An end of the junction does not agree with germline; a read error may underlie this. V gene TRBV11-1 combines with J gene TRBJ2-7, with D perhaps matching TRBD1 (5 bases). The CDR3 covers 12 residues. The germline CDR1 and CDR2 sequences are SGHAT and FQDESV (reference sequence). In DNA form, the CDR3 reads TGTGCCAGCAGCTCATCCGACAGAGTAAAGGCCTTC. Translation: CASSSSDRVKAF. The full variable domain, with the rest looked up from reference TRBV11-1 and TRBJ2-7, is EAEVAQSPRYKITEKSQAVAFWCDPISGHATLYWYRQILGQGPELLVQFQDESVVDDSQLPKDRFSAERLKGVDSTLKIQPAELGDSAMYLCASSSSDRVKAFGPGTRLTVT.

Of note for this clone: Possible read error: a much larger clone is one base away. This chain joins TRBV6-2 or TRBV6-3 and TRBJ1-2; 7 bases align to TRBD1. CDR3 length: 13 amino acids. Losses at the gene ends were 5 bases for V and 1 base for J; bases not matched to a gene: 1. Germline values: CDR1 MNHEY, CDR2 SVGEGT. CDR3 nucleotide sequence: TGTGCCAGCAGTCGGGACAGTAACTATGGCTACACCTTC. It encodes CASSRDSNYGYTF.